A selection of T cell receptor beta chains follows, all from one sample in a study of identical twins. MiXCR, run by TCRdb on the 5' RACE reads, gives a single entry per CDR3 protein. The data show some 1,600,000 distinct CDR3 sequences, about 30% seen once. Sequencing was performed on cord blood. The source is a newborn girl in good health. The CDR3 runs from the conserved cysteine through the conserved F or W.

CDR3 | V
CASSDRADTQYF | TRBV2
CASSYHRDRDTDTQYF | TRBV6-6
CASSPYLLAGAPNEQYF | TRBV18
CASSLEGQINYGYTF | TRBV5-5
CASWGNTEAFF | TRBV28
CASSLPSQETQYF | TRBV5-1
CASGLVGQGYEQFF | TRBV12-5
CASSTVERGFHEQYF | TRBV25-1
CASSSGDGRTQYF | TRBV28
CASVTGLAGADTQYF | TRBV5-1
CSARPPHDRGGTEAFF | TRBV20-1
CSVFRGARGYTF | TRBV29-1
CASNERHLNYGYTF | TRBV12-3/TRBV12-4
CASSQGGGVYGYTF | TRBV3-1
CRARSLSLGVYGYTF | TRBV20-1
CASSRRAGNVYNEQFF | TRBV13
CASSQMLLAGGEQYF | TRBV3-1
CSAWAASGANYGYTF | TRBV20-1
CASSQDPTHGGVDEQYF | TRBV4-2
CSVAGTPNTGELFF | TRBV29-1
CASSLDRWGGSYNEQYF | TRBV5-1
CASTDTYSGANVLTF | TRBV19
CAISGERRGPYNEQFF | TRBV10-3
CSGKEGGHQPQHF | TRBV20-1
CASSPGRGYSNQPQHF | TRBV12-3/TRBV12-4
CSAREGTGYYEQYF | TRBV20-1
CASSYLSSGPDVQFF | TRBV6-6
CASSFRGTNSPLHF | TRBV27